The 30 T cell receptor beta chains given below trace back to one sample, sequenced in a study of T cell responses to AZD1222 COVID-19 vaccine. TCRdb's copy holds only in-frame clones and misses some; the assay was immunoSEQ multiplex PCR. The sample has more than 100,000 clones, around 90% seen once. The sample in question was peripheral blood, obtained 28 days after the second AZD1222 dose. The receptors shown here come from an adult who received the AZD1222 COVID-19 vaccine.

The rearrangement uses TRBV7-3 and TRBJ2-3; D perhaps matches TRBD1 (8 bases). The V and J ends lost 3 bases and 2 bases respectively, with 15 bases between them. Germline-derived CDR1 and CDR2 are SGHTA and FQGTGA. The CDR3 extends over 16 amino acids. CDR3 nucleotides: TGTGCCAGCAGCTTGGGGAGGGACAGGATCACAGATACGCAGTATTTT. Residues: CASSLGRDRITDTQYF.

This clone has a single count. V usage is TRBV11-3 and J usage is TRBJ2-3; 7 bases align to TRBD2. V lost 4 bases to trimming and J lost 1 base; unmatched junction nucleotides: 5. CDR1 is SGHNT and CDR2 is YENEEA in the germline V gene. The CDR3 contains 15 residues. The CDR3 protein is CASSSREAGTDTQYF. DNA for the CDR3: TGTGCCAGCAGCTCTCGGGAGGCTGGCACAGATACGCAGTATTTT.

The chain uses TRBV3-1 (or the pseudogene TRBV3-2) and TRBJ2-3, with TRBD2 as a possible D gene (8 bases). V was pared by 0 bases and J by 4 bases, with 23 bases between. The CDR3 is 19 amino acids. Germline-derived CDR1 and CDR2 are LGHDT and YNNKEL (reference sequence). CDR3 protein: CASSQDSRGAGGVADTQYF. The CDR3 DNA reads TGTGCCAGCAGCCAAGATTCCAGGGGGGCGGGAGGAGTGGCAGATACGCAGTATTTT.

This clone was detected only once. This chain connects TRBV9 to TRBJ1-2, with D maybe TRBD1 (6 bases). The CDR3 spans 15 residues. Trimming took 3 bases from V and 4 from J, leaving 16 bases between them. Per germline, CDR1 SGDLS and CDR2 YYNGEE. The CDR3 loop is CASSADSMAGYGYTF. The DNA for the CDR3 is TGTGCCAGCAGCGCGGACAGCATGGCGGGCTATGGCTACACCTTC.

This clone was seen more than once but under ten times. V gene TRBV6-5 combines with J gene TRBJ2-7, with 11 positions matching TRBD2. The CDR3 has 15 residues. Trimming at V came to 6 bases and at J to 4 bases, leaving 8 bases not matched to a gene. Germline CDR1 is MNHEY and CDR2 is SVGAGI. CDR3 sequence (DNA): TGTGCCAGCAGCCTCATGCTAGCGGGGGGATACGAGCAGTACTTC. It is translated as CASSLMLAGGYEQYF.

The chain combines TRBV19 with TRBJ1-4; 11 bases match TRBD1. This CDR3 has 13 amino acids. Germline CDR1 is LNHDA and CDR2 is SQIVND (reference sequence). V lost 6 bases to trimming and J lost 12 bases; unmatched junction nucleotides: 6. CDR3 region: CASRDRGLEELFF. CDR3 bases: TGTGCCAGTAGGGACAGGGGGCTAGAAGAACTGTTTTTT.

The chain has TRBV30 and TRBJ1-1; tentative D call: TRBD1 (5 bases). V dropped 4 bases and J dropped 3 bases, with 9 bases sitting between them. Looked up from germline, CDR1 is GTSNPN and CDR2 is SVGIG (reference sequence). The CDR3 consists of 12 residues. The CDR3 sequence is CAWNPGDTEAFF. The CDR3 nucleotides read TGTGCCTGGAACCCGGGGGACACTGAAGCTTTCTTT.

As DNA, the CDR3 is TGCGCCAGCAGTGAGACTAGCGGGATTCGGATTGAAACGTATACGCAGTATTTT. Residues: CASSETSGIRIETYTQYF. J is TRBJ2-3 and V is TRBV10-1; 10 bases match TRBD2. The CDR3 consists of 18 residues. CDR1 WNHNN and CDR2 SYGVQD come from the germline V gene (reference sequence). V lost 2 bases, J lost 7 bases, and 15 bases stayed unmatched.

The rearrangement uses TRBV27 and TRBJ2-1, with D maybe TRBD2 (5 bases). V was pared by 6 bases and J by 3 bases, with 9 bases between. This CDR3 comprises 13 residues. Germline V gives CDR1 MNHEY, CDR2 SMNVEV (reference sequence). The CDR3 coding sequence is TGTGCCAGCAGGGAGACTATCTACAATGAGCAGTTCTTC. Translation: CASRETIYNEQFF.

The CDR3 loop is CASSPGRSTDTQYF. CDR3 DNA sequence: TGTGCCAGCAGTCCGGGACGGAGCACAGATACGCAGTATTTT. This chain connects TRBV2 to TRBJ2-3; D possibly uses TRBD1 or TRBD2 (5 bases each). The CDR3 has 14 amino acids. Trimming removed 5 bases at V and 0 bases at J, with 9 bases between. Germline lookup yields CDR1 SNHLY and CDR2 FYNNEI.

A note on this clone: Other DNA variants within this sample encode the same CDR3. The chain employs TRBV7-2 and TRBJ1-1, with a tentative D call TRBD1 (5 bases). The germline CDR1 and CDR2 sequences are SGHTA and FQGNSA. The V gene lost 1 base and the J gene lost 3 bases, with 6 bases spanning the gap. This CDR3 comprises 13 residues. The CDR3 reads CASSLGGDTEAFF. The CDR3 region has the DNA TGTGCCAGCAGCTTAGGGGGGGACACTGAAGCTTTCTTT.

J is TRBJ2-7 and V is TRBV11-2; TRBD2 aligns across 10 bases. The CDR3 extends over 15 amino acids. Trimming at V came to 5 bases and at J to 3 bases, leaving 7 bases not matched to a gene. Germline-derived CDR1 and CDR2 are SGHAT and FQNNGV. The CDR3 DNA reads TGTGCCAGCAGCCTTGGACTAGCGGCAAACTACGAGCAGTACTTC. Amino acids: CASSLGLAANYEQYF.

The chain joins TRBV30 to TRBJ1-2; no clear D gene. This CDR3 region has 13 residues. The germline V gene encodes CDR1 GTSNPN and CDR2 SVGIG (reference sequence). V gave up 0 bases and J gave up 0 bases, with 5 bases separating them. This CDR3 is CAWSVRANYGYTF. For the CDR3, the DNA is TGTGCCTGGAGTGTACGTGCTAACTATGGCTACACCTTC. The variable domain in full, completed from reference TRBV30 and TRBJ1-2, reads SQTIHQWPATLVQPVGSPLSLECTVEGTSNPNLYWYRQAAGRGLQLLFYSVGIGQISSEVPQNLSASRPQDRQFILSSKKLLLSDSGFYLCAWSVRANYGYTFGSGTRLTVV.

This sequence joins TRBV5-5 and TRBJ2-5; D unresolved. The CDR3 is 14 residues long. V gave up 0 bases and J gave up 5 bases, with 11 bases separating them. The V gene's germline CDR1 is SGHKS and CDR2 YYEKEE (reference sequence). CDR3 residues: CASSLASWAETQYF. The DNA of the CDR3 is TGTGCCAGCAGCTTGGCGTCGTGGGCTGAGACCCAGTACTTC.

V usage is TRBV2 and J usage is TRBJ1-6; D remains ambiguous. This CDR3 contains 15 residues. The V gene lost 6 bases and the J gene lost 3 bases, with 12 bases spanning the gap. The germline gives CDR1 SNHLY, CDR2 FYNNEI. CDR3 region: CASRGPDFYNSPLHF. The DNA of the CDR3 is TGTGCCAGCAGAGGACCGGACTTCTATAATTCACCCCTCCACTTT.

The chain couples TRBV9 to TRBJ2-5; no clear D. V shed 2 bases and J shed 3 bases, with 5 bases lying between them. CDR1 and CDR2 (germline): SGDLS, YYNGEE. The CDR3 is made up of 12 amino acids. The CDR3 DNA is TGTGCCAGCAGCGTGAGCGAAGAGACCCAGTACTTC. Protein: CASSVSEETQYF.

In DNA, the CDR3 is TGTGCCAGCAGCGTAGGTTCGACAGACTATCCACCCCTCCACTTT. This gives the protein CASSVGSTDYPPLHF. The chain combines TRBV9 with TRBJ1-6; a weak D match, TRBD1 (5 bases). Germline V CDR1 and CDR2: SGDLS, YYNGEE. Trimming cost V 0 bases and J 11 bases, with 15 bases left between them. The length of the CDR3 is 15 residues.

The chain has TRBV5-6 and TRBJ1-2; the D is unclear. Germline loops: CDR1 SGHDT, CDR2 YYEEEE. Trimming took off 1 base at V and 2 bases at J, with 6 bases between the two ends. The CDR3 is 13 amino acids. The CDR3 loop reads CASSLFINYGYTF. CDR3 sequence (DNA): TGTGCCAGCAGCTTGTTCATAAACTATGGCTACACCTTC.

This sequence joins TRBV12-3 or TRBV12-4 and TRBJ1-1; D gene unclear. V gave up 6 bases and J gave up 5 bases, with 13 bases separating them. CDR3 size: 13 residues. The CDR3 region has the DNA TGTGCCAGCAGATCACGAGAAGCGACTGAAGCTTTCTTT. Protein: CASRSREATEAFF.

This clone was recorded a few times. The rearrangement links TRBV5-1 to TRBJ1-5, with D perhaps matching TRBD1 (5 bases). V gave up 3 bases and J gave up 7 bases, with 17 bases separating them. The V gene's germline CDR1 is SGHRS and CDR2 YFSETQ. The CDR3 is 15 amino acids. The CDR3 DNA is TGCGCCAGCAGCTGGCAGGGTTCTCCAGGGCAGCCCCAGCATTTT. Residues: CASSWQGSPGQPQHF.

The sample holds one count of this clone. The CDR3 DNA is TGCGCCAGCAGCCCCGGACAAGTCAGTGGAAATGAAAAACTGTTTTTT. This sequence encodes CASSPGQVSGNEKLFF. J is TRBJ1-4 and V is TRBV5-1; tentatively, D is TRBD1 (5 bases). The V end was cut by 4 bases, the J end by 5 bases, with 18 bases between. Germline lookup yields CDR1 SGHRS and CDR2 YFSETQ. The CDR3 is 16 residues long.

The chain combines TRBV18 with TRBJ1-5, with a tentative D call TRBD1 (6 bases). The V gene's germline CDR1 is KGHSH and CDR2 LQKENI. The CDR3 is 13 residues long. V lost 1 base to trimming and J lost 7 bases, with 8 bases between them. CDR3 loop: CASSPQGVQPQHF. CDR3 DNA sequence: TGTGCCAGCTCACCACAGGGGGTCCAGCCCCAGCATTTT.

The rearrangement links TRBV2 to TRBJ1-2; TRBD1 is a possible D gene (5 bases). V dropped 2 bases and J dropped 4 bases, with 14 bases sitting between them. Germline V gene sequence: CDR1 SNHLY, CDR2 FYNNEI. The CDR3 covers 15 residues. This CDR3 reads CASSEWGDSGYGYTF. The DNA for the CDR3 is TGTGCCAGCAGTGAATGGGGGGATAGCGGCTATGGCTACACCTTC.

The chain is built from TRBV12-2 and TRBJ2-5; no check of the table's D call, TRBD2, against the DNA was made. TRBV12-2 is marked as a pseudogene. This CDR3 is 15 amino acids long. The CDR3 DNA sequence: TGTGCAAGTCGCTCCCTTAGGGCGGGCCAAGAGACCCAGTACTTC. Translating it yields CASRSLRAGQETQYF.

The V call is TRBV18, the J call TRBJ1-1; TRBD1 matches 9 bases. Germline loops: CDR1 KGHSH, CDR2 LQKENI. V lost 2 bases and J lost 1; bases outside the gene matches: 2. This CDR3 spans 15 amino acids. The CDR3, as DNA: TGTGCCAGCTCACCAGGACAGGGGCGGAACACTGAAGCTTTCTTT. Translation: CASSPGQGRNTEAFF. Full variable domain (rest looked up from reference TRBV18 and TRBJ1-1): NAGVMQNPRHLVRRRGQEARLRCSPMKGHSHVYWYRQLPEEGLKFMVYLQKENIIDESGMPKERFSAEFPKEGPSILRIQQVVRGDSAAYFCASSPGQGRNTEAFFGQGTRLTVV.

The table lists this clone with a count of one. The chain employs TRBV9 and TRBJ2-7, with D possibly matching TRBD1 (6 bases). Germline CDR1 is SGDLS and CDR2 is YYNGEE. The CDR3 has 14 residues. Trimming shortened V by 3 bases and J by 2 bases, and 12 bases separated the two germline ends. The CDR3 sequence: CASSDRDNAYEQYF. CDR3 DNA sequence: TGTGCCAGCAGCGACCGGGACAACGCCTACGAGCAGTACTTC.

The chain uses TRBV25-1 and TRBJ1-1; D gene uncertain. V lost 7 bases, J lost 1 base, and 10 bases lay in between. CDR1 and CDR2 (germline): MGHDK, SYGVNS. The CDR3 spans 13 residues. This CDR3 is CASTLTENTEAFF. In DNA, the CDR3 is TGTGCCAGCACTCTGACGGAGAACACTGAAGCTTTCTTT. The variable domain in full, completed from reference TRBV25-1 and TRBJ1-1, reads EADIYQTPRYLVIGTGKKITLECSQTMGHDKMYWYQQDPGMELHLIHYSYGVNSTEKGDLSSESTVSRIRTEHFPLTLESARPSHTSQYLCASTLTENTEAFFGQGTRLTVV.

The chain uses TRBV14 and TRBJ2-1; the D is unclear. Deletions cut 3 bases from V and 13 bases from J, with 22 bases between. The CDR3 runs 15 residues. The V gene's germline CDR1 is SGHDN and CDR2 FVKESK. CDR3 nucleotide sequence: TGTGCCAGCAGCCAGTATACGGCCTTCCTCCCACACCAGTTCTTC. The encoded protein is CASSQYTAFLPHQFF.

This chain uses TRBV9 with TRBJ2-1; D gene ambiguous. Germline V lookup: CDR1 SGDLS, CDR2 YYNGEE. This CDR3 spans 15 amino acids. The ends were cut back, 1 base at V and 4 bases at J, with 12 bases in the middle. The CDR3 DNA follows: TGTGCCAGCAGCGTATCTTCTGACTGGTACAATGAGCAGTTCTTC. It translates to CASSVSSDWYNEQFF.

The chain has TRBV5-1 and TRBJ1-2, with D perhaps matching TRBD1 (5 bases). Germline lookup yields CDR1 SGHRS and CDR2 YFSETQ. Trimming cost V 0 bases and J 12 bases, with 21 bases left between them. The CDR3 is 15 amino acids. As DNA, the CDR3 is TGCGCCAGCAGCTTGGGCAGGGACCCCGGGGATGCTCACACCTTC. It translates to CASSLGRDPGDAHTF.